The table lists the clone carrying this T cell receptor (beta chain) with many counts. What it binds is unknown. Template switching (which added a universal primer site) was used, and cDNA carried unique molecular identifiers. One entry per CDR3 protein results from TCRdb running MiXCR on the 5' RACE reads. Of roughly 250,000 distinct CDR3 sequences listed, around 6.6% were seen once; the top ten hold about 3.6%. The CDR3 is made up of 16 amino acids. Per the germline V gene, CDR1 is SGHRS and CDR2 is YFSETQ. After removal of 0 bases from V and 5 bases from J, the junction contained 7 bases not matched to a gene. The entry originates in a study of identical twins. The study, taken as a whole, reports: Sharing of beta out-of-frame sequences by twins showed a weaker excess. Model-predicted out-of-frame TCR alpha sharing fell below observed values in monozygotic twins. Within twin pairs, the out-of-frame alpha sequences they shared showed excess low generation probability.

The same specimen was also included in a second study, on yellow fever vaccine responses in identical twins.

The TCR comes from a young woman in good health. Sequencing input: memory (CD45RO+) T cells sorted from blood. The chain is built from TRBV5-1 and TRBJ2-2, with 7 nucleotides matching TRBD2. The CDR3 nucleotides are TGCGCCAGCAGCTTGGCCTCGGGAGGAAGGACCGGGGAGCTGTTTTTT. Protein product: CASSLASGGRTGELFF.